What follows are 32 T cell receptor beta chains derived from one specimen sequenced in a study of blood T cell repertoires in COVID-19. TCRdb keeps only in-frame clones here, not all; method: immunoSEQ multiplex PCR. Of 350,000 to 400,000 clones detected, 80% to 95% appear once; the ten largest clones hold just over 0.85%. The sample taken for sequencing was PBMCs or T cells enriched from blood (not recorded which). Every receptor here comes from a woman aged 40 to 50 who had been exposed to COVID-19.

V and J are TRBV27 and TRBJ2-1, with 7 bases identical to TRBD1. V was clipped by 5 bases and J by 8 bases; unmatched bases: 6. The length of the CDR3 is 13 residues. CDR1 and CDR2 (germline): MNHEY, SMNVEV (reference sequence). This chain's CDR3 is CASSPRTGHEQFF. The CDR3 coding sequence is TGTGCCAGCAGTCCGAGGACAGGCCATGAGCAGTTCTTC.

The chain combines TRBV30 with TRBJ2-5; maybe TRBD1 (5 bases). CDR3 length: 13 amino acids. Germline V lookup: CDR1 GTSNPN, CDR2 SVGIG (reference sequence). Deletions cut 1 base from V and 4 bases from J, with 10 bases between. The CDR3 reads CAWSGQTGETQYF. The CDR3 nucleotides read TGTGCCTGGAGTGGTCAAACAGGAGAGACCCAGTACTTC.

The CDR3 protein is CATIRGSNEKLFF. In DNA, the CDR3 is TGTGCCACCATCAGGGGGAGTAATGAAAAACTGTTTTTT. The chain links TRBV7-9 to TRBJ1-4; 7 bases map to TRBD1. Trimming at V came to 10 bases and at J to 4 bases, leaving 6 bases not matched to a gene. The CDR3 covers 13 residues. Germline CDR1 is SEHNR and CDR2 is FQNEAQ (reference sequence).

V is TRBV7-8 and J is TRBJ2-7; 7 bases agree with TRBD1. CDR1 SGHVS and CDR2 FQNEAQ come from the germline V gene. Trimming removed 0 bases from V and 0 bases from J; junction bases left unmatched: 2. CDR3 length equals 15 residues. Here the CDR3 DNA reads TGTGCCAGCAGCTTAGCGAGGGACAGCTCCTACGAGCAGTACTTC. Its protein is CASSLARDSSYEQYF.

The chain couples TRBV6-5 to TRBJ1-1, with D perhaps TRBD1 (6 bases). Germline V CDR1 and CDR2: MNHEY, SVGAGI. The CDR3 sequence is 13 residues long. The ends were cut back, 7 bases at V and 3 bases at J, with 12 bases in the middle. CDR3 residues: CASNPTGYTEAFF. The CDR3 coding sequence is TGTGCCAGCAACCCAACAGGGTACACTGAAGCTTTCTTT.

The chain is built from TRBV5-4 and TRBJ1-2, with 7 bases identical to TRBD1. From germline, CDR1 is SGHNT and CDR2 YYREEE (reference sequence). This CDR3 is built from 14 residues. With 2 bases clipped from V and 6 bases from J, the junction kept 7 bases outside the gene matches. This CDR3 is CASSLKGGADGYTF. The DNA of the CDR3 is TGTGCCAGCAGCTTAAAAGGGGGCGCTGATGGCTACACCTTC.

This clone has a count of ten or more. The chain uses TRBV7-9 and TRBJ2-7; 9 positions agree with TRBD2. CDR3 size: 16 residues. The trim removed 6 bases at V and 4 bases at J, leaving 13 bases unmatched. CDR1 and CDR2 (germline): SEHNR, FQNEAQ (reference sequence). The CDR3 protein is CASRPREREVEYEQYF. DNA for the CDR3: TGTGCCAGCAGACCACGCGAGCGGGAGGTAGAGTACGAGCAGTACTTC.

This clone was seen once. The gene calls are TRBV9 and TRBJ2-7; 10 nucleotides line up with TRBD1. CDR1 and CDR2 (germline): SGDLS, YYNGEE. Trimming at V came to 2 bases and at J to 2 bases, leaving 1 base not matched to a gene. The CDR3 runs 14 residues. CDR3 in amino acids: CASSVGQGAYEQYF. Here the CDR3 DNA reads TGTGCCAGCAGCGTCGGACAGGGGGCCTACGAGCAGTACTTC.

The chain uses TRBV12-3 or TRBV12-4 and TRBJ1-3; no clear D gene. With 8 bases removed from V and 0 bases from J, the gap between germline ends came to 8 bases. CDR3 length: 13 amino acids. Written as DNA, the CDR3 is TGTGCCAGCGCTTACAACTCTGGAAACACCATATATTTT. This sequence encodes CASAYNSGNTIYF.

DNA of the CDR3: TGTGCCATCTTACAAGCCGGGACAGGGGCGCTCGGGTCACGATTCACCGGGGAGCTGTTTTTT. Translated: CAILQAGTGALGSRFTGELFF. The chain carries TRBV10-3 and TRBJ2-2, with TRBD1 matching 10 bases. Germline CDR1 is ENHRY and CDR2 is SYGVKD. This CDR3 has 21 amino acids. The junction had 25 bases not matched to a gene; V was cut back by 8 bases and J by 4 bases.

In nucleotides, the CDR3 is TGCGCCAGCATTCCAACCGGGACTTCCCACACTGAAGCTTTCTTT. This encodes CASIPTGTSHTEAFF. The genes are TRBV10-2 and TRBJ1-1; a weak D match, TRBD1 (5 bases). The CDR3 extends over 15 amino acids. V was pared by 7 bases and J by 3 bases, with 18 bases between. Looked up from germline, CDR1 is WSHSY and CDR2 is SAAADI.

The chain links TRBV7-2 to TRBJ1-1; D is possibly TRBD1 (6 bases). This CDR3 region has 13 residues. Germline lookup yields CDR1 SGHTA and CDR2 FQGNSA. Trimming pared 5 bases from V and 4 bases from J, leaving 11 bases between. CDR3 nucleotide sequence: TGTGCCAGCAGCCGCAGGGGATCCACTGAAGCTTTCTTT. It encodes CASSRRGSTEAFF.

The chain combines TRBV7-6 with TRBJ1-4; the D gene is possibly TRBD1 (5 bases). This CDR3 region has 16 residues. V lost 5 bases to trimming and J lost 4 bases, with 17 bases between them. Germline CDR1 reads SGHVS; CDR2 reads FNYEAQ. Written as DNA, the CDR3 is TGTGCCAGCAGCCTCTGGGGACCAGCGGGTAATGAAAAACTGTTTTTT. This gives the protein CASSLWGPAGNEKLFF.

The chain links TRBV19 to TRBJ1-2; possibly TRBD1 for D (5 bases). CDR3 length: 14 residues. With 5 bases removed from V and 6 bases from J, the gap between germline ends came to 16 bases. Germline V gene lookup returns CDR1 LNHDA and CDR2 SQIVND (reference sequence). The CDR3 loop is CASSGDRPSDGYTF. The CDR3 DNA is TGTGCCAGTAGTGGTGACAGACCCTCCGATGGCTACACCTTC.

The rearrangement joins TRBV5-4 to TRBJ2-5; TRBD2 might be the D (7 bases). Germline CDR1 reads SGHNT; CDR2 reads YYREEE (reference sequence). The CDR3 has 14 amino acids. V was cut by 0 bases and J by 5 bases, with 11 bases left in between. CDR3 sequence (DNA): TGTGCCAGCAGCTTGGGGGGGGGCCACGAGACCCAGTACTTC. Protein product: CASSLGGGHETQYF.

The chain links TRBV2 to TRBJ1-1; tentatively, D is TRBD1 (5 bases). The germline V and J ends were trimmed by 6 bases and 0 bases, with 11 bases remaining between them. CDR1 SNHLY and CDR2 FYNNEI come from the germline V gene. This CDR3 has 14 amino acids. CDR3 bases: TGTGCCAGCAGGCCACGGGGGATGAACACTGAAGCTTTCTTT. This translates into CASRPRGMNTEAFF. The full variable domain, rest sourced from reference TRBV2 and TRBJ1-1, is EPEVTQTPSHQVTQMGQEVILRCVPISNHLYFYWYRQILGQKVEFLVSFYNNEISEKSEIFDDQFSVERPDGSNFTLKIRSTKLEDSAMYFCASRPRGMNTEAFFGQGTRLTVV.

This chain links TRBV12-5 with TRBJ2-7, with D maybe TRBD2 (6 bases). Trimming cost V 5 bases and J 3 bases, with 23 bases left between them. The germline V gene has CDR1 LGHNT and CDR2 FRNRAP. This CDR3 contains 17 residues. The CDR3 reads CASGQRPSSGLLYEQYF. The CDR3 DNA sequence: TGTGCTAGTGGTCAGCGACCTTCAAGCGGGCTACTCTACGAGCAGTACTTC.

The chain recombines TRBV7-9 with TRBJ1-1; D gene uncertain. V lost 2 bases and J 10 bases, leaving 14 bases between the germline ends. The CDR3 extends over 13 amino acids. Germline CDR1 and CDR2: SEHNR and FQNEAQ (reference sequence). The CDR3 coding sequence is TGTGCCAGCAGCTTAAATGGGCAGGAGGGAGCTTTCTTT. Protein sequence: CASSLNGQEGAFF.

CDR3 in DNA: TGTGCCAGCAGCACCCAGTACGACGAGCAGTACTTC. It translates to CASSTQYDEQYF. The rearrangement links TRBV11-1 to TRBJ2-7; no clear D. The V and J ends lost 5 bases and 5 bases respectively, with 10 bases between them. Germline V CDR1 and CDR2: SGHAT, FQDESV (reference sequence). The CDR3 covers 12 residues.

J is TRBJ1-5 and V is TRBV30; D gene unclear. This CDR3 has 16 amino acids. Trimming took off 0 bases at V and 5 bases at J, with 17 bases between the two ends. Per the germline V gene, CDR1 is GTSNPN and CDR2 is SVGIG (reference sequence). CDR3 sequence reads: CAWSVPHTPRDQPQHF. The CDR3 DNA follows: TGTGCCTGGAGTGTACCCCATACGCCACGGGATCAGCCCCAGCATTTT. Full variable domain (outside the CDR3, taken from reference TRBV30 and TRBJ1-5): SQTIHQWPATLVQPVGSPLSLECTVEGTSNPNLYWYRQAAGRGLQLLFYSVGIGQISSEVPQNLSASRPQDRQFILSSKKLLLSDSGFYLCAWSVPHTPRDQPQHFGDGTRLSIL.

The V call is TRBV6-5, the J call TRBJ2-2; 7 bases line up with TRBD1. The V gene's germline CDR1 is MNHEY and CDR2 SVGAGI. V lost 6 bases to trimming and J lost 3 bases; unmatched junction nucleotides: 7. This CDR3 is 15 amino acids long. The CDR3 DNA follows: TGTGCCAGCAGATCACAGGGGTCTTACACCGGGGAGCTGTTTTTT. The encoded protein is CASRSQGSYTGELFF.

The chain is built from TRBV18 and TRBJ1-5, with unresolved D. This CDR3 is 14 amino acids long. Looked up from germline, CDR1 is KGHSH and CDR2 is LQKENI. The V and J ends lost 10 bases and 1 base respectively, with 14 bases between them. For the CDR3, the DNA is TGTGCCAACCCCGGGTGTATAAGCAATCAGCCCCAGCATTTT. It codes for CANPGCISNQPQHF.

The rearrangement joins TRBV4-2 to TRBJ1-5, with TRBD1 identical over 10 bases. The V segment lost 0 bases and the J segment 9 bases; nucleotides outside the gene matches: 8. CDR3 size: 16 residues. Germline CDR1 and CDR2: LGHNA and YNFKEQ. The DNA of the CDR3 is TGTGCCAGCAGCCAAGATTGGGGACAGGGGTTGGGGCCCCAGCATTTT. This sequence encodes CASSQDWGQGLGPQHF.

The chain recombines TRBV18 with TRBJ2-1, with 7 bases aligning to TRBD2. The CDR3 loop spans 16 amino acids. V dropped 0 bases and J dropped 3; count of bases not matched to a gene: 5. Germline CDR1 is KGHSH and CDR2 is LQKENI. In nucleotides, the CDR3 is TGTGCCAGCTCACCACCTTCAAGCGGGAACTACAATGAGCAGTTCTTC. It encodes CASSPPSSGNYNEQFF.

This clone is a singleton in its sample. The chain couples TRBV3-1 (or the pseudogene TRBV3-2) to TRBJ1-1; D is possibly TRBD1 (5 bases). With 7 bases removed from V and 8 bases from J, the gap between germline ends came to 14 bases. The length of the CDR3 is 12 residues. Germline V lookup: CDR1 LGHDT, CDR2 YNNKEL (reference sequence). In DNA, the CDR3 is TGTGCCAGCACCTCCGTAGGGGCCGAAGCTTTCTTT. Protein product: CASTSVGAEAFF.

This clone is a singleton in its sample. V is TRBV29-1 and J is TRBJ1-1, with 7 bases that match TRBD1. Germline V gene data show CDR1 as SQVTM and CDR2 as ANQGSEA. Unmatched junction bases numbered 14, after V lost 5 bases and J lost 5 bases. The CDR3 extends over 15 amino acids. The CDR3 DNA is TGCAGCGTTTCCGCGAAAATTACAGGGGATACTGAAGCTTTCTTT. This sequence encodes CSVSAKITGDTEAFF.

This chain uses TRBV6-5 with TRBJ2-7, with D possibly being TRBD1 (6 bases). The V end lost 6 bases, the J end lost 0 bases, and 12 bases lay between the germline ends. Germline CDR1 is MNHEY and CDR2 is SVGAGI. CDR3 length: 14 amino acids. CDR3 bases: TGTGCCAGCAGGGACGGACAGATCTCCTACGAGCAGTACTTC. This codes for CASRDGQISYEQYF.

A single count supports this clone. V and J are TRBV6-4 and TRBJ1-2; possibly TRBD1 for D (5 bases). CDR1 and CDR2 (germline): MRHNA, SNTAGT. V lost 1 base and J lost 7, with 10 bases in between. This CDR3 contains 13 residues. As DNA, the CDR3 is TGTGCCAGCAGTGACTTCTTAGGGGTTGGCTACACCTTC. Translating it yields CASSDFLGVGYTF.

As regards this clone: A junction end diverges from the germline sequence, so it may reflect a read error. The sample has other DNA sequences that encode this CDR3 too. J is TRBJ1-4 and V is TRBV18; no definite D call. Germline-derived CDR1 and CDR2 are KGHSH and LQKENI. This CDR3 is built from 15 residues. The chain's CDR3 is CASSPRPVGHEKLFF. CDR3 bases: TGTGCCAGCTCACCACGCCCCGTTGGGCATGAAAAATTGTTTTTT. The variable domain in full, completed from reference TRBV18 and TRBJ1-4, reads NAGVMQNPRHLVRRRGQEARLRCSPMKGHSHVYWYRQLPEEGLKFMVYLQKENIIDESGMPKERFSAEFPKEGPSILRIQQVVRGDSAAYFCASSPRPVGHEKLFFGSGTQLSVL.

The V call is TRBV7-8, the J call TRBJ2-7; a weak D match, TRBD1 (7 bases). Germline V gene lookup returns CDR1 SGHVS and CDR2 FQNEAQ. The CDR3 contains 16 residues. The V end was cut by 5 bases, the J end by 2 bases, with 19 bases between. CDR3 coding DNA: TGTGCCAGCAGCCGGAGGGGGCGGGCGGAGGCCTACGAGCAGTACTTC. Its translation is CASSRRGRAEAYEQYF.

This rearrangement joins TRBV2 to TRBJ2-3; D not resolved. The CDR3 sequence is 11 residues long. Germline lookup yields CDR1 SNHLY and CDR2 FYNNEI. Trimming took 7 bases from V and 2 from J, leaving 4 bases between them. CDR3 sequence: CASIHTDTQYF. CDR3 nucleotides: TGTGCCAGCATCCACACAGATACGCAGTATTTT.

The V gene is TRBV10-2, the J gene TRBJ2-1; tentatively, D is TRBD2 (6 bases). This CDR3 region has 15 residues. The V end was cut by 8 bases, the J end by 3 bases, with 17 bases between. Germline-derived CDR1 and CDR2 are WSHSY and SAAADI. CDR3 in amino acids: CASGAGPNNYNEQFF. DNA for the CDR3: TGCGCCAGCGGGGCGGGACCCAATAACTACAATGAGCAGTTCTTC.